This TCR beta chain appears in the sequencing data of a study of T cell clonality in common variable immunodeficiency. Study-level findings and limits: In common variable immunodeficiency, TCR beta chains reportedly carried fewer deletions and N-nucleotide insertions.

This clone was counted a few times. Its target is not known. The read halts 3 residues ahead of the CDR3 end, with the missing end drawn from the germline J gene. The data were produced by immunoSEQ multiplex PCR, yet TCRdb's version contains in-frame clones alone and is incomplete. In total the sample includes some 21,000 clones, none of them seen once. The germline CDR1 and CDR2 sequences are SGHRS and YFSETQ. There are 15 residues in the CDR3. V dropped 4 bases and J dropped 7; count of bases not matched to a gene: 13. The clonotype was recovered from a human donor with common variable immunodeficiency. V usage is TRBV5-1 and J usage is TRBJ1-1, with TRBD1 matching over 7 bases. Sequenced: peripheral blood mononuclear cells. CDR3 DNA (partial): TGCGCCAGCAGCCAGGGACAGCCTGTCCCTGGTGAA. It translates to CASSQGQPVPGE. The whole CDR3 sequence reads CASSQGQPVPGEAFF.